This TCR beta chain is drawn from a study of regulatory T cells in long-lasting Graves disease. This clonotype has a count of ten or more. Researchers made TCR beta libraries by using iRepertoire HTBI primers and running Arm-PCR on CDR3 regions. MiXCR, applied by TCRdb to the multiplex PCR reads, yields one record per CDR3 protein. The sample has approximately 400,000 distinct CDR3 sequences; about 23% are singletons. The time point denotes: persistent/refractory GD, antithyroid drugs over 5 years with positive TRAb. From PBMCs, RNA was extracted and then used to make the TCR library. The origin of this receptor is a woman in her thirties or forties with Graves disease. The starting material was peripheral blood mononuclear cells (PBMCs), obtained when the disease was refractory, from a patient treated with antithyroid drugs.

The CDR3 nucleotides are TGTGCCAGCAGCCAGATGAAGGGGACTAATGAAAAACTGTTTTTT. Encoded protein: CASSQMKGTNEKLFF. The V and J genes are TRBV28 and TRBJ1-4, with D possibly TRBD1 on 5 matching bases. V lost 6 bases and J 2 bases, leaving 13 bases between the germline ends. Germline CDR1 is MDHEN and CDR2 is SYDVKM. The CDR3 extends over 15 amino acids.